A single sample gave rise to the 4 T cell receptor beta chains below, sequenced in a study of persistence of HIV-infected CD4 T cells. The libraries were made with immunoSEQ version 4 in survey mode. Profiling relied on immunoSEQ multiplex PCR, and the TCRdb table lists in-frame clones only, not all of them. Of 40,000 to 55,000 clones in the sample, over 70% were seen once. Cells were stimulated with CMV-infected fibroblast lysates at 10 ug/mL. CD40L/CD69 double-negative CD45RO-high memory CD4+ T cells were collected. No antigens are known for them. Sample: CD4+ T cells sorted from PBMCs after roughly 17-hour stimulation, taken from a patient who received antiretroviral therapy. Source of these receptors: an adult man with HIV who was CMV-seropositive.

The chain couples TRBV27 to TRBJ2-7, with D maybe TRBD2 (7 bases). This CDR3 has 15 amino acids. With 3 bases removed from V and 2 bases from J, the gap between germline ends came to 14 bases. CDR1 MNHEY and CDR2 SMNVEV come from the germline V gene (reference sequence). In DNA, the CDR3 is TGTGCCAGCAGTTTTAAAGGGAGGGGGACCTACGAGCAGTACTTC. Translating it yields CASSFKGRGTYEQYF.

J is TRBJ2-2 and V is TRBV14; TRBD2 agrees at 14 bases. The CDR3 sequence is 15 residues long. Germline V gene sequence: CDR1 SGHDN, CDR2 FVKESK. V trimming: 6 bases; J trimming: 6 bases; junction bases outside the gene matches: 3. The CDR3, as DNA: TGTGCCAGCAGGGGGACTAGCGGGAGCCCCGGGGAGCTGTTTTTT. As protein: CASRGTSGSPGELFF.

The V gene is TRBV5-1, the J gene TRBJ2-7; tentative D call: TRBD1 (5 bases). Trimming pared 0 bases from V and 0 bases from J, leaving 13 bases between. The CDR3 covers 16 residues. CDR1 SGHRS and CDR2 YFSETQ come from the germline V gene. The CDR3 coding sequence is TGCGCCAGCAGCTTGGCGTCAGGGTGGAGCTCCTACGAGCAGTACTTC. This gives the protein CASSLASGWSSYEQYF.

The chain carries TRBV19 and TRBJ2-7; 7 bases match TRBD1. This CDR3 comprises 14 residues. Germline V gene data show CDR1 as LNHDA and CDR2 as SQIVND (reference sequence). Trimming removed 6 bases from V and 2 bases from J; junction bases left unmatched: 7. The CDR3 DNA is TGTGCCAGTAGCGGGACAGTACTACCCTACGAGCAGTACTTC. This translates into CASSGTVLPYEQYF.